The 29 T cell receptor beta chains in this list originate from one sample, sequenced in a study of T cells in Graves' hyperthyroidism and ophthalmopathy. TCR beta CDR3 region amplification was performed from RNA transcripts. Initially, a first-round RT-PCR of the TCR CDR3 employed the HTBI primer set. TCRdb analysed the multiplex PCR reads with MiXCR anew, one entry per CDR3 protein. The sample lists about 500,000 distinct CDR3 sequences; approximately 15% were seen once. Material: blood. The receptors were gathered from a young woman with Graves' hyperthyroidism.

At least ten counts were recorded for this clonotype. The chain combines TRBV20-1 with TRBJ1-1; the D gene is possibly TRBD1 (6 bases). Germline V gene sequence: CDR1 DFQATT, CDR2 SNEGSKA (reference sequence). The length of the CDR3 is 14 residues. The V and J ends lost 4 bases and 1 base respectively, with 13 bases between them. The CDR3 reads CSATRTVTNTEAFF. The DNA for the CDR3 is TGCAGTGCTACCCGGACAGTTACGAACACTGAAGCTTTCTTT.

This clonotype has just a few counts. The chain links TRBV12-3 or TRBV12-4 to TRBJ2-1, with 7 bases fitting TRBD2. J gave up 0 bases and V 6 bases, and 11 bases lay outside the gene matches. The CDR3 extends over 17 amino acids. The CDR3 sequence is CASRSPLAALSYNEQFF. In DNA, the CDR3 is TGTGCCAGCAGATCCCCTCTAGCGGCCCTCTCCTACAATGAGCAGTTCTTC.

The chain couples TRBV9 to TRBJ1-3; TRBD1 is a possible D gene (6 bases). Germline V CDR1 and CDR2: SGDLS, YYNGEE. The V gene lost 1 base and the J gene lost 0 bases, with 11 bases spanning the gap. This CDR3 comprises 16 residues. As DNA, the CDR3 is TGTGCCAGCAGCGTATCCGGGACATTCTCTGGAAACACCATATATTTT. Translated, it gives CASSVSGTFSGNTIYF.

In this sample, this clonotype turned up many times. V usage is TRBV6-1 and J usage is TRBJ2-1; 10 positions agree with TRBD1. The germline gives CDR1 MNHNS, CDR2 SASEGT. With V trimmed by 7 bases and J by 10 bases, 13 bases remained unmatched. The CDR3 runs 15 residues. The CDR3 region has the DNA TGTGCCAGCATTCCACCGGGACAGGGGAAAGACGAGCAGTTCTTC. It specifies CASIPPGQGKDEQFF.

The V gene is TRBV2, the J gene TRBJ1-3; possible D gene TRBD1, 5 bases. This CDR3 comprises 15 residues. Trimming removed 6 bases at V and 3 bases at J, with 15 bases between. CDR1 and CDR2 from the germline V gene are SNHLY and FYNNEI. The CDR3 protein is CASSDMEGVGNTIYF. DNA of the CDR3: TGTGCCAGCAGCGACATGGAAGGGGTTGGAAACACCATATATTTT.

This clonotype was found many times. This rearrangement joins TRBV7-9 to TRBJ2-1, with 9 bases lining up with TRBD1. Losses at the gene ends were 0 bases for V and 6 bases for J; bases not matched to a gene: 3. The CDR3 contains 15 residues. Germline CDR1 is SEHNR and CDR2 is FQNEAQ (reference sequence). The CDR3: CASSLAGTGRNEQFF. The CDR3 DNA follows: TGTGCCAGCAGCTTAGCCGGGACAGGGCGCAATGAGCAGTTCTTC.

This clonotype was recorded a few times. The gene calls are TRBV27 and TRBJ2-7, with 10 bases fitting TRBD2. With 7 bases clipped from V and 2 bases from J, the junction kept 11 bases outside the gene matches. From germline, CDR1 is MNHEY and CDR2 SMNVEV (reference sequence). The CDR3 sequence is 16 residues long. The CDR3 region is CASTQGQAGGPYEQYF. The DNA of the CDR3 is TGTGCCAGCACCCAGGGGCAAGCGGGGGGGCCCTACGAGCAGTACTTC.

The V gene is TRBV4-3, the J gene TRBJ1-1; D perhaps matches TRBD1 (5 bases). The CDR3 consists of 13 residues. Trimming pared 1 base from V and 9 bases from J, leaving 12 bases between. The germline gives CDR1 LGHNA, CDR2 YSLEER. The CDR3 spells CASSQGQGGQAFF. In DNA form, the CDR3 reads TGCGCCAGCAGCCAAGGCCAGGGTGGGCAAGCTTTCTTT.

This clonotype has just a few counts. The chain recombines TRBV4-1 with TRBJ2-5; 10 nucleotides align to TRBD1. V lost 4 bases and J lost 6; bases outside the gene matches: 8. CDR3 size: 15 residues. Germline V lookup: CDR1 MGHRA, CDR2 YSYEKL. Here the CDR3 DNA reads TGCGCCAGCAGCCGGGCCGGACAGGGGGAGCAGACCCAGTACTTC. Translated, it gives CASSRAGQGEQTQYF.

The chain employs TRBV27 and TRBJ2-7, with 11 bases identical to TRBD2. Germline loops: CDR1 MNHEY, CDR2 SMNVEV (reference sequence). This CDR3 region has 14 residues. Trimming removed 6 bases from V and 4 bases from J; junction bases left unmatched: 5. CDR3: CASRELAGVYEQYF. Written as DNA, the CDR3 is TGTGCCAGCAGGGAACTAGCGGGGGTTTACGAGCAGTACTTC.

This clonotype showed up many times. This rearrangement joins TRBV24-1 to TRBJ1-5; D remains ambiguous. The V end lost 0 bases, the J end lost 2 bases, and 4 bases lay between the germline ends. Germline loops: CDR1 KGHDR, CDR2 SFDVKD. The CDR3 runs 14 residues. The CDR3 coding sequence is TGTGCCACCAGTGATTTGGAAGGCAATCAGCCCCAGCATTTT. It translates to CATSDLEGNQPQHF.

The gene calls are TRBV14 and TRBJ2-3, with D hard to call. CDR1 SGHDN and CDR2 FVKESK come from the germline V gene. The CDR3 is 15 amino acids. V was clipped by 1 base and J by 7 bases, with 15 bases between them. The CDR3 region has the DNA TGTGCCAGCAGCCAAGGTTCAGGCCCCGGTAATACGCAGTATTTT. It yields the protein CASSQGSGPGNTQYF.

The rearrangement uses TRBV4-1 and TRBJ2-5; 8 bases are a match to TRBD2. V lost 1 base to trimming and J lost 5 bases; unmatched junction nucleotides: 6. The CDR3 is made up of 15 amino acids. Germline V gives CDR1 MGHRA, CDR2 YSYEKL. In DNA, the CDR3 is TGCGCCAGCAGCCAAGGGGTAGCGGGACTGGAGACCCAGTACTTC. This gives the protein CASSQGVAGLETQYF.

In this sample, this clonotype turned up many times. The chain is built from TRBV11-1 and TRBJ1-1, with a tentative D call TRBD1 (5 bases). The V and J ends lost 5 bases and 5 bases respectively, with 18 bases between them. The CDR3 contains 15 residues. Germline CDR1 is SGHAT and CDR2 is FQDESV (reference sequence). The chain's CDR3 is CASSENGGMGTEAFF. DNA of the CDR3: TGTGCCAGCAGCGAAAACGGGGGAATGGGAACTGAAGCTTTCTTT. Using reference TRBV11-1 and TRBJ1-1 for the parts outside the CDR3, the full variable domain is EAEVAQSPRYKITEKSQAVAFWCDPISGHATLYWYRQILGQGPELLVQFQDESVVDDSQLPKDRFSAERLKGVDSTLKIQPAELGDSAMYLCASSENGGMGTEAFFGQGTRLTVV.

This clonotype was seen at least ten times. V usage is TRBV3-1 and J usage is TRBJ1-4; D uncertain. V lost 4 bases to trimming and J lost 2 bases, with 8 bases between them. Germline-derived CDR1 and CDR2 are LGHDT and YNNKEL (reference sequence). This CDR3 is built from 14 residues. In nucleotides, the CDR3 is TGTGCCAGCAGCCCGACGATGACTAATGAAAAACTGTTTTTT. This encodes CASSPTMTNEKLFF.

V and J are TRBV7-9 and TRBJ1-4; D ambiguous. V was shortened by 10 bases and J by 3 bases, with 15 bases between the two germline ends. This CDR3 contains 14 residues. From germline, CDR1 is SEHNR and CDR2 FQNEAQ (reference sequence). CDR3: CAIPSAASNEKLFF. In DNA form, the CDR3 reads TGTGCCATCCCGTCGGCCGCCTCTAATGAAAAACTGTTTTTT. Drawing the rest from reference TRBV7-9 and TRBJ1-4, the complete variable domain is DTGVSQNPRHKITKRGQNVTFRCDPISEHNRLYWYRQTLGQGPEFLTYFQNEAQLEKSRLLSDRFSAERPKGSFSTLEIQRTEQGDSAMYLCAIPSAASNEKLFFGSGTQLSVL.

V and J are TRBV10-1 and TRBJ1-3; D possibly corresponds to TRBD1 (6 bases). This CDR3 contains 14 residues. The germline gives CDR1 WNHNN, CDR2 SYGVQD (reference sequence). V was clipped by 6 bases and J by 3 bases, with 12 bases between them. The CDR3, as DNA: TGCGCCAGCAGCCCGTACAGGGTTGGAAACACCATATATTTT. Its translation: CASSPYRVGNTIYF.

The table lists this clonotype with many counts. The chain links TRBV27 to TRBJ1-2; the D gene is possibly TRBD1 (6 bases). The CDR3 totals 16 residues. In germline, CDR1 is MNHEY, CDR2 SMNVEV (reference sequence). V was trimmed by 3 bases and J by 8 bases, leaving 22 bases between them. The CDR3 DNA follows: TGTGCCAGCAGTTTCTCACCAACGCACAGGGCAGACGGCTACACCTTC. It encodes CASSFSPTHRADGYTF.

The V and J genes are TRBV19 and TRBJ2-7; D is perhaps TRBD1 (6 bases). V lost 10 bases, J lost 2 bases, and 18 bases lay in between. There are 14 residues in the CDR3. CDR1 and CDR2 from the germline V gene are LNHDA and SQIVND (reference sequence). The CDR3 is CATQTGTGPYEQYF. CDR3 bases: TGTGCCACCCAAACAGGGACCGGGCCCTACGAGCAGTACTTC.

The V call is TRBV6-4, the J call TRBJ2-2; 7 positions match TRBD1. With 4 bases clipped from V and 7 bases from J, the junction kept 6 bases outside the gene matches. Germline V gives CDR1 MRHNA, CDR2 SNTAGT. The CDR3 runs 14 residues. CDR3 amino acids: CASSGTGAGGELFF. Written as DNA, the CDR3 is TGTGCCAGCAGTGGGACAGGTGCCGGCGGGGAGCTGTTTTTT.

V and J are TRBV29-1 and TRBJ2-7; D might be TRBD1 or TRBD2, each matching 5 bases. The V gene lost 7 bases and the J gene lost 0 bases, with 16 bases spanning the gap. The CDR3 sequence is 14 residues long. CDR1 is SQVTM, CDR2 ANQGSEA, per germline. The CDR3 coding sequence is TGCAGCGCCAATATACCCGGGACCTCCTACGAGCAGTACTTC. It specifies CSANIPGTSYEQYF.

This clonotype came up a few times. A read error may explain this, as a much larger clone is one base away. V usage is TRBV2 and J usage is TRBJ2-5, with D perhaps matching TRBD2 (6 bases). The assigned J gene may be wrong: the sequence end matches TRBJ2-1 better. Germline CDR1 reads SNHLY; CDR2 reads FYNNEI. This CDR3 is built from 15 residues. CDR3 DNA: TGTGCCAGCAGTGCCTCCCGGGTCTGGGGGGAGACCCAGTTCTTC. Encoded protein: CASSASRVWGETQFF.

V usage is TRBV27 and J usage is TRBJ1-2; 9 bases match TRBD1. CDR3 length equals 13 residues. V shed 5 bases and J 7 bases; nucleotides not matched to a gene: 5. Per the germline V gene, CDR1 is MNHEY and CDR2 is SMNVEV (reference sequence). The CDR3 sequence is CASSPDRGGGYTF. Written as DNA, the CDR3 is TGTGCCAGCAGTCCGGACAGGGGAGGTGGCTACACCTTC.

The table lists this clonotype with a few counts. This CDR3 is CASSNWQNTRYGYTF. The CDR3, as DNA: TGTGCCAGTAGTAACTGGCAGAATACCCGCTATGGCTACACCTTC. The chain is built from TRBV19 and TRBJ1-2; D is uncertain. CDR3 length equals 15 residues. Trimming took off 4 bases at V and 4 bases at J, with 16 bases between the two ends. Germline CDR1 LNHDA, CDR2 SQIVND (reference sequence).

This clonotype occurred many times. CDR3: CASSQLKSGYTF. The CDR3 nucleotides read TGTGCCAGCAGCCAACTTAAAAGCGGCTACACCTTC. The V call is TRBV3-1, the J call TRBJ1-2; D is uncertain. V gave up 2 bases and J gave up 8 bases, with 9 bases separating them. Germline CDR1 LGHDT, CDR2 YNNKEL (reference sequence). The CDR3 covers 12 residues.

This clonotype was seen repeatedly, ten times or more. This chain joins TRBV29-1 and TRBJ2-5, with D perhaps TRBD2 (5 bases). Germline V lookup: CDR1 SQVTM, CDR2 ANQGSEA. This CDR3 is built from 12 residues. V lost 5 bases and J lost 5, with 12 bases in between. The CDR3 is CSVSRPGETQYF. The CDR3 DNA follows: TGCAGCGTTTCACGTCCGGGGGAGACCCAGTACTTC.

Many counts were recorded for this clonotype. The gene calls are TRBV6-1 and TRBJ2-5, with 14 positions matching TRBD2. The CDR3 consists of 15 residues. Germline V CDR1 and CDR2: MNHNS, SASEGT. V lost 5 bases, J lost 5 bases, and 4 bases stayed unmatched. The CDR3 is CASSLTSGGAETQYF. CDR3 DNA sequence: TGTGCCAGCAGTCTGACTAGCGGGGGGGCCGAGACCCAGTACTTC.

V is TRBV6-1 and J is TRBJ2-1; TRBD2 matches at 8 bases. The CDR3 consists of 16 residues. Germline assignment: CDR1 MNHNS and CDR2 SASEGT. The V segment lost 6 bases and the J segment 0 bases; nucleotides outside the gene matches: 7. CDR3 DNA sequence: TGTGCCAGCAGCGACCTAGCGGGCTACTCCTACAATGAGCAGTTCTTC. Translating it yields CASSDLAGYSYNEQFF.

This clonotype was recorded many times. This CDR3 reads CASSLVGKRGKETQYF. CDR3 coding DNA: TGTGCCAGCAGCTTGGTAGGAAAGAGGGGGAAAGAGACCCAGTACTTC. The rearrangement links TRBV5-8 to TRBJ2-5, with TRBD1 as a possible D gene (6 bases). Germline CDR1 and CDR2: SGHTS and YDEGEE. With 0 bases removed from V and 3 bases from J, the gap between germline ends came to 15 bases. The CDR3 consists of 16 residues.